Shown below are 9 T cell receptor beta chains from a single sample sequenced in a study of neurological immune-mediated disorders. TCRdb re-analysed the 5' RACE reads in MiXCR, keeping a single row per CDR3 protein. The sample carries roughly 120,000 distinct CDR3 sequences, roughly 3.2% recorded once. Sequenced input: PBMCs. Every receptor here comes from a woman aged 25 to 45 with multiple sclerosis.

This clonotype occurred many times. The V and J genes are TRBV20-1 and TRBJ2-5; D uncertain. This CDR3 contains 10 residues. Germline V lookup: CDR1 DFQATT, CDR2 SNEGSKA (reference sequence). Trimming removed 6 bases at V and 6 bases at J, with 8 bases between. DNA of the CDR3: TGCAGTGCGCCTCTGAAGACCCAGTACTTC. This translates into CSAPLKTQYF.

The sample holds many counts of this clonotype. This CDR3 is CASSLISGTDTQYF. CDR3 nucleotides: TGTGCCAGCAGCTTAATTAGCGGCACAGATACGCAGTATTTT. The V gene is TRBV7-9, the J gene TRBJ2-3; maybe TRBD2 (5 bases). The CDR3 covers 14 residues. With 2 bases removed from V and 1 base from J, the gap between germline ends came to 7 bases. CDR1 and CDR2 from the germline V gene are SEHNR and FQNEAQ (reference sequence).

This clonotype occurred many times. The V gene is TRBV9, the J gene TRBJ2-1, with unresolved D. The germline V and J ends were trimmed by 7 bases and 2 bases, with 10 bases remaining between them. This CDR3 contains 13 residues. CDR1 and CDR2 from the germline V gene are SGDLS and YYNGEE. CDR3 amino acids: CASGVPPYNEQFF. The CDR3 coding sequence is TGTGCCAGCGGGGTTCCCCCCTACAATGAGCAGTTCTTC.

This clonotype was observed many times. J is TRBJ1-5 and V is TRBV20-1; D perhaps matches TRBD1 (6 bases). The ends were cut back, 1 base at V and 4 bases at J, with 17 bases in the middle. Germline V CDR1 and CDR2: DFQATT, SNEGSKA (reference sequence). The CDR3 covers 16 residues. CDR3 nucleotide sequence: TGCAGTGCTAGAGCCTCACCGCGGACAGCGAATCAGCCCCAGCATTTT. It codes for CSARASPRTANQPQHF.

This clonotype was recorded many times. Here the CDR3 reads CASRHDTGELFF. The CDR3 coding sequence is TGTGCCAGCCGACACGACACCGGGGAGCTGTTTTTT. This chain links TRBV12-3 or TRBV12-4 with TRBJ2-2; D gene ambiguous. Trimming took 8 bases from V and 3 from J, leaving 7 bases between them. The CDR3 runs 12 residues.

This clonotype was detected ten times or more. This chain uses TRBV2 with TRBJ1-1; possible D gene TRBD1, 5 bases. This CDR3 is built from 14 residues. Looked up from germline, CDR1 is SNHLY and CDR2 is FYNNEI. V gave up 3 bases and J gave up 1 base, with 9 bases separating them. CDR3 coding DNA: TGTGCCAGCAGTGACAGGGTTGGGAACACTGAAGCTTTCTTT. It is translated as CASSDRVGNTEAFF.

This clonotype was recorded at least ten times. CDR3 residues: CSARIRVEQFF. The DNA of the CDR3 is TGCAGTGCTAGGATTCGGGTGGAGCAGTTCTTC. The rearrangement joins TRBV20-1 to TRBJ2-1; no firm D call. CDR1 is DFQATT, CDR2 SNEGSKA, per germline (reference sequence). CDR3 size: 11 residues. Deletions cut 3 bases from V and 10 bases from J, with 10 bases between.

This clonotype showed up many times. V and J are TRBV9 and TRBJ1-2; D may be TRBD1 (5 bases). CDR1 is SGDLS and CDR2 is YYNGEE in the germline V gene. The CDR3 extends over 14 amino acids. The V and J ends lost 5 bases and 2 bases respectively, with 13 bases between them. The CDR3 region is CASRQTGSNYGYTF. CDR3 nucleotide sequence: TGTGCCAGCAGGCAAACAGGCTCCAACTATGGCTACACCTTC. Combining the CDR3 with reference TRBV9 and TRBJ1-2 gives the whole variable domain DSGVTQTPKHLITATGQRVTLRCSPRSGDLSVYWYQQSLDQGLQFLIQYYNGEERAKGNILERFSAQQFPDLHSELNLSSLELGDSALYFCASRQTGSNYGYTFGSGTRLTVV.

The table lists this clonotype with many counts. The genes are TRBV29-1 and TRBJ2-1; the D gene is possibly TRBD1 (6 bases). The CDR3 runs 13 residues. The V gene's germline CDR1 is SQVTM and CDR2 ANQGSEA. The CDR3 nucleotides read TGCAGACCCAGGGGAAGCTCCTACAATGAGCAGTTCTTC. Translating it yields CRPRGSSYNEQFF.